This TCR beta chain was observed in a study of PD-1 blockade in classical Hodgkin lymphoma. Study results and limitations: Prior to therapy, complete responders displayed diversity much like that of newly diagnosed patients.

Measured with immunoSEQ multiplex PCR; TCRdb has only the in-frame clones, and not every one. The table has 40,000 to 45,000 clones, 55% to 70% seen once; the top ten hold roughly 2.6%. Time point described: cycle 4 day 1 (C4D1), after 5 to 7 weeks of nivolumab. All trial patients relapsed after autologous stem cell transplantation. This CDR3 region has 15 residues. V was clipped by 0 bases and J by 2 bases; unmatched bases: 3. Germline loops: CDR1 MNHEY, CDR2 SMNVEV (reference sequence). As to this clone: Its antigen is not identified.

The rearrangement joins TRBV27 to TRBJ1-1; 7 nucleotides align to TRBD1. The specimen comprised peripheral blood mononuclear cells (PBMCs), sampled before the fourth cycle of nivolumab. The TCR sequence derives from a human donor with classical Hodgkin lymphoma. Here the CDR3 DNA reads TGTGCCAGCAGTTTATCGACAGGGATAAACACTGAAGCTTTCTTT. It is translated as CASSLSTGINTEAFF.